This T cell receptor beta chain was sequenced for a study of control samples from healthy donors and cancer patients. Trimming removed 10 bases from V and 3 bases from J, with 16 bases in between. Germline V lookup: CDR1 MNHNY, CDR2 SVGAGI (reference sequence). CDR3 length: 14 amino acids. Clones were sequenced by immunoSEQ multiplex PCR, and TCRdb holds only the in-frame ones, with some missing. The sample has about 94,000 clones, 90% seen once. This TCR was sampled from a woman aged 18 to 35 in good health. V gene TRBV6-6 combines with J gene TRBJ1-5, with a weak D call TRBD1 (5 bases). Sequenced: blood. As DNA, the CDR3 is TGTGCCACAAAAACCGGGGCCATCAATCAGCCCCAGCATTTT. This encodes CATKTGAINQPQHF.